This record looks at one T cell receptor (beta chain) sequence and its context. This sample is drawn from a study of CD8 T cells in ankylosing spondylitis. A single record per CDR3 protein comes from TCRdb applying MiXCR to the 5' RACE reads. The table lists almost 250,000 distinct CDR3 sequences, roughly a third of them singletons. Germline V gene sequence: CDR1 MGHRA, CDR2 YSYEKL. V was trimmed by 0 bases and J by 2 bases, leaving 12 bases between them. The CDR3 has 16 amino acids. This TCR was recovered from a male donor with ankylosing spondylitis or in good health (not recorded which). The sequenced sample consisted of blood, either unsorted or a sorted T cell fraction (not recorded which). The chain combines TRBV4-1 with TRBJ2-3; possibly TRBD1 for D (5 bases). The CDR3 is CASSQDQGVITDTQYF. The CDR3 DNA reads TGCGCCAGCAGCCAAGACCAAGGGGTTATCACAGATACGCAGTATTTT.